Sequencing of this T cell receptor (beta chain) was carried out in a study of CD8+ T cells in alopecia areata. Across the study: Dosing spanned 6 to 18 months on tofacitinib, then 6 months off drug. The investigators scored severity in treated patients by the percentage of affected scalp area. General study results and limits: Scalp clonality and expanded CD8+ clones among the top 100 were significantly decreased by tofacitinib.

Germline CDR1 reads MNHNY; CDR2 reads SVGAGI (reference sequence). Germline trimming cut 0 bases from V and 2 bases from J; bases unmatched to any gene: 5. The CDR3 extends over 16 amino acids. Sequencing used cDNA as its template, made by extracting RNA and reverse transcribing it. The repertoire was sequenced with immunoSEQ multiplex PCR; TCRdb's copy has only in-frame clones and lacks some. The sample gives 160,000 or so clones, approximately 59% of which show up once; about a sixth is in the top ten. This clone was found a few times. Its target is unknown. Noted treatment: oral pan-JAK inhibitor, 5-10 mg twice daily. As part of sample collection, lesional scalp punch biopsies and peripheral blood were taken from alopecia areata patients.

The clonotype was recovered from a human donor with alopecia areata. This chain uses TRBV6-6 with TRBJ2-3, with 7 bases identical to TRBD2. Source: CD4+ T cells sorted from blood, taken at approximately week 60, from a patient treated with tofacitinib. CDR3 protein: CASSYSTGRDTDTQYF. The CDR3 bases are TGTGCCAGCAGTTACTCGACGGGGAGGGACACAGATACGCAGTATTTT.